Here is one T cell receptor (beta chain) with its context. The antigen is unknown. This sample was taken from a study of CD8+ T cells in alopecia areata. V was clipped by 0 bases and J by 7 bases; unmatched bases: 10. The CDR3 is made up of 15 amino acids. Germline V gene data show CDR1 as SQVTM and CDR2 as ANQGSEA. Study-level findings and limits: It was lesional scalp, especially alopecia totalis/universalis, that showed higher clonality than normal scalp.

Following extraction, RNA underwent reverse transcription to cDNA, which served as the sequencing template. Clones were read by immunoSEQ multiplex PCR, and TCRdb kept only the in-frame ones, dropping some. There are about 180,000 clones in the sample; 63% occur only once, and 1.5% to 2% lies in the top ten. The study team obtained lesional scalp punch biopsies and peripheral blood from alopecia areata patients. The specimen comprised CD4+ T cells sorted from blood, sampled at week 0. The V call is TRBV29-1, the J call TRBJ1-2; TRBD1 agrees at 8 bases. The source is a human donor with alopecia areata. CDR3 loop: CSVEDGQGDSSGYTF. The CDR3 DNA is TGCAGCGTTGAAGATGGACAGGGCGATTCCTCTGGCTACACCTTC. Filled out from reference TRBV29-1 and TRBJ1-2, the complete variable domain reads SAVISQKPSRDICQRGTSLTIQCQVDSQVTMMFWYRQQPGQSLTLIATANQGSEATYESGFVIDKFPISRPNLTFSTLTVSNMSPEDSSIYLCSVEDGQGDSSGYTFGSGTRLTVV.